This T cell receptor (beta chain) was recorded in a study of T cells after yellow fever vaccination. 5'RACE template switching added a universal primer site and UMIs to TCR cDNA. TCRdb reprocessed the 5' RACE reads with MiXCR, giving one entry per CDR3 protein. The sample consists of around 300,000 distinct CDR3 sequences, approximately 4.5% of them appearing once. This clonotype appeared a few times. Germline CDR1 is DFQATT and CDR2 is SNEGSKA (reference sequence). V lost 3 bases and J lost 1, with 6 bases in between. The CDR3 is made up of 12 amino acids. The input for sequencing was PBMCs, taken 15 days after the yellow fever booster vaccination. The TCR comes from a man younger than 35 who received the YFV17D yellow fever vaccine. This chain uses TRBV20-1 with TRBJ2-5; D unresolved. CDR3 sequence reads: CSARRLQETQYF. In DNA form, the CDR3 reads TGCAGTGCTAGGCGGCTCCAAGAGACCCAGTACTTC.